This T cell receptor (beta chain) was documented in a study of T cell repertoires in cytomegalovirus infection. This clonotype occurred many times. With 4 bases removed from V and 7 bases from J, the gap between germline ends came to 17 bases. Germline V lookup: CDR1 SGHTA, CDR2 FQGNSA. This CDR3 has 16 amino acids. Via MiXCR, TCRdb re-called the reads, giving one row per CDR3 protein. The table records 290,000 or so distinct CDR3 sequences, about 9.2% of them present only once. The clonotype originates from a human donor in good health (CMV status not recorded). Some clones in this sample may be carry-over from other donors' samples. Source material: PBMCs. The J gene is TRBJ1-6, the V gene TRBV7-2; a weak D match, TRBD1 (5 bases). CDR3 sequence reads: CASSSLYAGLNSPLHF. In nucleotides, the CDR3 is TGTGCCAGCAGCTCCCTTTATGCAGGGTTAAATTCACCCCTCCACTTT.